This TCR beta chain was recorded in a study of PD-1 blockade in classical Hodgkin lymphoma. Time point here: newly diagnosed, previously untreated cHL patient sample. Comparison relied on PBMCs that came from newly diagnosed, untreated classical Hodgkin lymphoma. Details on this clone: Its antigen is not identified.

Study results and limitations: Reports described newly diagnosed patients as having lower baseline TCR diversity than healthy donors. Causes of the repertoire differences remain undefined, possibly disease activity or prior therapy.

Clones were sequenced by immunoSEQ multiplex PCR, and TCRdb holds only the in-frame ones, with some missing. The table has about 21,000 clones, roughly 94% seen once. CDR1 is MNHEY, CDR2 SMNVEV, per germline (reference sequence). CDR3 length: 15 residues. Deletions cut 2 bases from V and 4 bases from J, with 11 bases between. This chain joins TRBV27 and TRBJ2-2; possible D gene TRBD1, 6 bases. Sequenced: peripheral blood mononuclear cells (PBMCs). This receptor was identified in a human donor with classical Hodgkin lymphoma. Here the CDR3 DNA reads TGTGCCAGCAGTTTAGGGGGCAGAAGCACCGGGGAGCTGTTTTTT. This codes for CASSLGGRSTGELFF.